The 12 T cell receptor beta chains below were found in one sample sequenced in a study of OX40 agonist ivuxolimab in advanced cancers. The library was obtained by the immunoSEQ multiplex PCR assay. TCRdb obtained this table from immuneACCESS and retained in-frame rearrangements with V and J assigned. These tables miss some clones; where compared with another copy, unresolved V genes account for less than half of the shortfall, and the remainder is unexplained. This sample gives more than 35,000 clones in total; around 80% of them show up just once. The ten largest clones add up to 6.8% of the sample. Sequencing was performed on CD4+ or CD8+ T cells sorted from blood, taken in a trial of the OX40 agonist ivuxolimab. All receptors derive from an adult with an advanced solid tumor such as melanoma, head and neck, liver or kidney cancer.

This rearrangement joins TRBV7-9 to TRBJ1-4; no definite D call. The length of the CDR3 is 13 residues. The germline V gene has CDR1 SEHNR and CDR2 FQNEAQ (reference sequence). Trimming cost V 1 base and J 10 bases, with 10 bases left between them. The CDR3 spells CASSLVSKTKLFF. Written as DNA, the CDR3 is TGTGCCAGCAGCTTAGTATCCAAGACAAAACTGTTTTTT.

CDR3 region: CASSLFGGEETQYF. The CDR3 DNA reads TGCGCCAGCAGCTTGTTCGGAGGGGAAGAGACCCAGTACTTC. The chain recombines TRBV5-1 with TRBJ2-5; tentative D call: TRBD2 (6 bases). V lost 1 base to trimming and J lost 3 bases, with 10 bases between them. Germline V CDR1 and CDR2: SGHRS, YFSETQ. The CDR3 has 14 residues.

The rearrangement links TRBV15 to TRBJ2-5; D may be TRBD2 (6 bases). This CDR3 contains 16 residues. V lost 0 bases, J lost 4 bases, and 15 bases lay in between. CDR1 and CDR2 from the germline V gene are LNHNV and YYDKDF (reference sequence). The CDR3 DNA reads TGTGCCACCAGCAGAGATCGAGGTTCGGGAGTAGAGACCCAGTACTTC. Its protein is CATSRDRGSGVETQYF.

V usage is TRBV27 and J usage is TRBJ1-6; a weak D match, TRBD1 (5 bases). V was trimmed by 8 bases and J by 7 bases, leaving 24 bases between them. This CDR3 has 17 residues. Per the germline V gene, CDR1 is MNHEY and CDR2 is SMNVEV (reference sequence). CDR3 region: CASQHLRAGARNSPLHF. In DNA form, the CDR3 reads TGTGCCAGCCAACACCTCCGGGCCGGGGCGAGGAATTCACCCCTCCACTTT.

The chain recombines TRBV6-6 with TRBJ2-5; D perhaps matches TRBD1 (5 bases). The ends were cut back, 7 bases at V and 5 bases at J, with 17 bases in the middle. The CDR3 consists of 14 residues. CDR1 and CDR2 (germline): MNHNY, SVGAGI (reference sequence). Here the CDR3 DNA reads TGTGCCAGCACCCCCACAGGTGGGGCTGAGACCCAGTACTTC. Its protein product is CASTPTGGAETQYF.

This clone was counted once. The V and J genes are TRBV7-9 and TRBJ1-1; 7 bases line up with TRBD1. The CDR3 totals 15 residues. Germline V gives CDR1 SEHNR, CDR2 FQNEAQ (reference sequence). Losses at the gene ends were 2 bases for V and 1 base for J; bases not matched to a gene: 4. The chain's CDR3 is CASSLTGTANTEAFF. The CDR3 coding sequence is TGTGCCAGCAGCTTAACCGGGACAGCGAACACTGAAGCTTTCTTT. The entire variable domain, with the rest obtained from reference TRBV7-9 and TRBJ1-1, is as follows: DTGVSQNPRHKITKRGQNVTFRCDPISEHNRLYWYRQTLGQGPEFLTYFQNEAQLEKSRLLSDRFSAERPKGSFSTLEIQRTEQGDSAMYLCASSLTGTANTEAFFGQGTRLTVV.

The CDR3 loop is CASSSGDSITDTQYF. The CDR3 nucleotides read TGTGCCAGCAGCTCGGGGGACTCCATCACAGATACGCAGTATTTT. The V and J genes are TRBV12-1 and TRBJ2-3; TRBD2, the D gene given by the table, was not confirmed from the DNA. TRBV12-1 is described as a pseudogene. The CDR3 is made up of 15 amino acids.

CDR3 in DNA: TGTGCCAGCAGCTTGAGACCTAGTTCCTACGAGCAGTACTTC. Its translation is CASSLRPSSYEQYF. V usage is TRBV5-6 and J usage is TRBJ2-7; no definite D call. Trimming took off 1 base at V and 1 base at J, with 9 bases between the two ends. The CDR3 loop spans 14 amino acids. Per germline, CDR1 SGHDT and CDR2 YYEEEE.

The chain employs TRBV7-7 and TRBJ1-1; TRBD1 matches at 7 bases. There are 14 residues in the CDR3. Germline CDR1 and CDR2: SSHAT and FNYEAQ (reference sequence). Trimming removed 5 bases from V and 6 bases from J; junction bases left unmatched: 9. The CDR3 region has the DNA TGTGCCAGCAGCCCTCTGACAGGGTCTTCTGAAGCTTTCTTT. The encoded protein is CASSPLTGSSEAFF.

The chain uses TRBV5-1 and TRBJ2-5; tentatively, D is TRBD1 (5 bases). The CDR3 is 15 residues long. Germline CDR1 SGHRS, CDR2 YFSETQ. Between the trimmed V and J ends, which lost 0 bases and 4 bases, there was a span of 13 bases. The CDR3 nucleotides are TGCGCCAGCAGCTTGGCCCCAGGGATGGCAGAGACCCAGTACTTC. It yields the protein CASSLAPGMAETQYF.

This sequence joins TRBV4-1 and TRBJ2-7; 8 bases match TRBD2. Germline V gene data show CDR1 as MGHRA and CDR2 as YSYEKL. V trimming: 0 bases; J trimming: 5 bases; junction bases outside the gene matches: 0. This CDR3 is built from 13 residues. The CDR3 bases are TGCGCCAGCAGCCAAGAGACTAGCGACGAGCAGTACTTC. Translation: CASSQETSDEQYF.

The rearrangement links TRBV6-5 to TRBJ1-1; D is possibly TRBD1 (6 bases). Trimming took off 2 bases at V and 7 bases at J, with 11 bases between the two ends. The CDR3 length is 13 residues. Germline V gene sequence: CDR1 MNHEY, CDR2 SVGAGI. CDR3 region: CASSYRAGDEAFF. The CDR3 DNA is TGTGCCAGCAGTTACAGGGCAGGGGATGAAGCTTTCTTT.